Described below is a single T cell receptor beta chain sequence and its context. Germline V lookup: CDR1 SQVTM, CDR2 ANQGSEA. With 4 bases clipped from V and 0 bases from J, the junction kept 3 bases outside the gene matches. The CDR3 consists of 14 residues. Original analysis: Reference gene primer amplification gave nucleated cell count estimates. The table came from immunoSEQ multiplex PCR; TCRdb's copy has only in-frame clones and leaves some out. V, J and clone size are taken as reported in that table, and D and trimming were inferred from the DNA itself. Of about 300,000 clones listed, approximately 91% are singletons. The sample belongs to a study of blood T cell repertoires in COVID-19. Overall study context: The United States, Italy and Spain were the sources of the acute and convalescent COVID-19 samples. Sample material is recorded as cDNA or gDNA derived from T cells, B-cell-depleted T cells, or PBMCs.

The chain employs TRBV29-1 and TRBJ1-5; 7 bases line up with TRBD1. This TCR was recovered from a man younger than 30 with active or convalescent COVID-19. The sequencing input was peripheral blood. The DNA of the CDR3 is TGCAGCGTTGTTTCAGGGGGTAGCAATCAGCCCCAGCATTTT. As protein: CSVVSGGSNQPQHF. The full variable domain, with the rest looked up from reference TRBV29-1 and TRBJ1-5, is SAVISQKPSRDICQRGTSLTIQCQVDSQVTMMFWYRQQPGQSLTLIATANQGSEATYESGFVIDKFPISRPNLTFSTLTVSNMSPEDSSIYLCSVVSGGSNQPQHFGDGTRLSIL.